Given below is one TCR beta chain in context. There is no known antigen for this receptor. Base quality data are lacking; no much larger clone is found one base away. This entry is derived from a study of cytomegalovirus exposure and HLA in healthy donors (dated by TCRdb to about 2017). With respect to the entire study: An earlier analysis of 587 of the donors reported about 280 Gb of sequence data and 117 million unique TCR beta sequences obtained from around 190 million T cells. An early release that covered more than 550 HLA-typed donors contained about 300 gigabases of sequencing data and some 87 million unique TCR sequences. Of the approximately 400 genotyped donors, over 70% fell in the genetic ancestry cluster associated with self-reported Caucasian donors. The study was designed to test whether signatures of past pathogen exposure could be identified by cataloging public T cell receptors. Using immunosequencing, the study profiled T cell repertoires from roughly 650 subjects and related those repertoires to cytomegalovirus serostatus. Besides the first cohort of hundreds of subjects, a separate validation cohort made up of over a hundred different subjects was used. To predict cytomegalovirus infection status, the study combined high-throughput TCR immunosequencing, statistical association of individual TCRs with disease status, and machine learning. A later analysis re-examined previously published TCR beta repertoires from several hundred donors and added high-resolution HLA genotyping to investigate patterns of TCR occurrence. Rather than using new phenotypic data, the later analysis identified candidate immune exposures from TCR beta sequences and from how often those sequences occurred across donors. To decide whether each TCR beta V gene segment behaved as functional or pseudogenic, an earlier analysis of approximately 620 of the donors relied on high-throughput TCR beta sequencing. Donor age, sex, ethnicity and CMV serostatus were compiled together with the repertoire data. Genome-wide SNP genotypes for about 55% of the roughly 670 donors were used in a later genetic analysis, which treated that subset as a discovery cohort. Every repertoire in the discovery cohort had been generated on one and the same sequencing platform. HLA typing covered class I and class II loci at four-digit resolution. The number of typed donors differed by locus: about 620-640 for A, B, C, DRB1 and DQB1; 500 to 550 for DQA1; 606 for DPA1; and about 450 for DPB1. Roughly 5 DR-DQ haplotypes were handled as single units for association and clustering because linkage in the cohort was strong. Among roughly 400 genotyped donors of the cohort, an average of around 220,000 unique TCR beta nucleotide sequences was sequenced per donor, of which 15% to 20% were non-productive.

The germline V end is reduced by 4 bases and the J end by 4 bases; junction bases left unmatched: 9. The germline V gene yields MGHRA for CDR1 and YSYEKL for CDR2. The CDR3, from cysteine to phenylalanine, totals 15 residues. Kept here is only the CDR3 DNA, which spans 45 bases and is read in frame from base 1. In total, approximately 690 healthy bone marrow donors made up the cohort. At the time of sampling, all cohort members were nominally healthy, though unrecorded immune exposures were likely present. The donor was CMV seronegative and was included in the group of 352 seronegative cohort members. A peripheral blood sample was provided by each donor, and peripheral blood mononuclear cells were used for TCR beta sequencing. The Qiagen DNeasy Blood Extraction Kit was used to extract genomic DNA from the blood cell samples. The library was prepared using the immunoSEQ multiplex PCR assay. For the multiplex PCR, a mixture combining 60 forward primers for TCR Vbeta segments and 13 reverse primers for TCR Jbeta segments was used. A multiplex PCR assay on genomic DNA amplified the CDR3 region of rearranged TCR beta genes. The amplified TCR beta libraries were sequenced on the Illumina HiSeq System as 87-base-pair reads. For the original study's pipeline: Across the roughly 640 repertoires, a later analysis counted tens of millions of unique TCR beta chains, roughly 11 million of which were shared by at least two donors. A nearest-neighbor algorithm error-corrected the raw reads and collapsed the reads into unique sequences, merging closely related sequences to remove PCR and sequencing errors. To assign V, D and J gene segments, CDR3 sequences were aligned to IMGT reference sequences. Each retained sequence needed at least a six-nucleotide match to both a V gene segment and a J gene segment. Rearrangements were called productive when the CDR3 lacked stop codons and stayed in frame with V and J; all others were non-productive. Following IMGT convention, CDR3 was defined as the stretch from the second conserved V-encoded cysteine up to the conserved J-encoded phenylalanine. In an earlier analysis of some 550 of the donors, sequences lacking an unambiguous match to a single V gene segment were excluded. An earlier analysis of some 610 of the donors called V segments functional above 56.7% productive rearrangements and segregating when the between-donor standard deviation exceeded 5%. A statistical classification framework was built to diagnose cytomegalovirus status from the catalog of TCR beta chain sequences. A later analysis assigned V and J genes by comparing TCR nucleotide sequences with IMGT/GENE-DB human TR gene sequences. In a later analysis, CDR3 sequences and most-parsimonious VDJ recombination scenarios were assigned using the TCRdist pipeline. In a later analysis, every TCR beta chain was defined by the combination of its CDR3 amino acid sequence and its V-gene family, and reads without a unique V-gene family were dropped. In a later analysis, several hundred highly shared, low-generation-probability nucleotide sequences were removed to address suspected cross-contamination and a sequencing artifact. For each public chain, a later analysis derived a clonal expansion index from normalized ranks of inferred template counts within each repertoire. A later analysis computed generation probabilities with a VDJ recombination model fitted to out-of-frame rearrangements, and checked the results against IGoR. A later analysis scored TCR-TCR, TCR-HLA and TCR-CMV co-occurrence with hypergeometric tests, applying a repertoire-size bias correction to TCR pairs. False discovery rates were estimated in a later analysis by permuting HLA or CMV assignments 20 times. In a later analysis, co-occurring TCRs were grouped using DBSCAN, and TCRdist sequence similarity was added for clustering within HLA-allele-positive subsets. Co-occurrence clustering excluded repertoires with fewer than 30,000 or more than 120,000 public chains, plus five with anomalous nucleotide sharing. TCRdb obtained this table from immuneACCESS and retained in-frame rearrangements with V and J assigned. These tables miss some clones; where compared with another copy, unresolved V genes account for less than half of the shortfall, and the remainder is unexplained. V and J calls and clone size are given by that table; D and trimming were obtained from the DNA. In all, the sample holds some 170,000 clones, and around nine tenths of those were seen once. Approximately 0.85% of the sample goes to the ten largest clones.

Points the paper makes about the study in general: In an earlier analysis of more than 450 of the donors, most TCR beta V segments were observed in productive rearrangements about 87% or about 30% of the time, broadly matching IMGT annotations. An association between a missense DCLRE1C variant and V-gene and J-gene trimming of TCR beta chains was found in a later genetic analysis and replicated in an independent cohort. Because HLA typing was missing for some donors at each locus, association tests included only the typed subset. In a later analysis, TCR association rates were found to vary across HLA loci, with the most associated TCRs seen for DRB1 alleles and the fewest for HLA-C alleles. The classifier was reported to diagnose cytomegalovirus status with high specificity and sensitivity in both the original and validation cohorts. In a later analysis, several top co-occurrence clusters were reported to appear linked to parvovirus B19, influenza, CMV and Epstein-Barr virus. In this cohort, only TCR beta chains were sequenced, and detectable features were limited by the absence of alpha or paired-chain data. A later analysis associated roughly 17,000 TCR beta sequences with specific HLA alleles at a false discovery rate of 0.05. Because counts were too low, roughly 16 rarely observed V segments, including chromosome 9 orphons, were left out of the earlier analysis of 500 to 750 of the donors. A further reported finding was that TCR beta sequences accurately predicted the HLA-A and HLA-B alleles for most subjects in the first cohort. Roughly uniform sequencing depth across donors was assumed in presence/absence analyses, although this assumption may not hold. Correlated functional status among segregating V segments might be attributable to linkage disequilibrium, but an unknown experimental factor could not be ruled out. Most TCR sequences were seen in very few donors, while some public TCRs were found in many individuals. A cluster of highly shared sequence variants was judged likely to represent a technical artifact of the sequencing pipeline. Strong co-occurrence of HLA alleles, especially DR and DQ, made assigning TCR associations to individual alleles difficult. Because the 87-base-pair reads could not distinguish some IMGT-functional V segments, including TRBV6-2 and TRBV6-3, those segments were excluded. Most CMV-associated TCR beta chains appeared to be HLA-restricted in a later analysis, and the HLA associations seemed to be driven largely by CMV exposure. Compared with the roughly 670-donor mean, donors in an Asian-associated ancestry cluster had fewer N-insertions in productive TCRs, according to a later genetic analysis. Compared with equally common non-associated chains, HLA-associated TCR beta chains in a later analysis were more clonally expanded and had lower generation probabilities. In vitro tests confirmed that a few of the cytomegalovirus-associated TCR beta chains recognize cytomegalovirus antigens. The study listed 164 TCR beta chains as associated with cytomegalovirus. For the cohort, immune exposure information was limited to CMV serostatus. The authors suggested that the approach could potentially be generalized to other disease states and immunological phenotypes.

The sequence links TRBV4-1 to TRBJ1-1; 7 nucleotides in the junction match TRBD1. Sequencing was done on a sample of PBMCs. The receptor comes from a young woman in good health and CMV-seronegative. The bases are TGCGCCAGCAGCCTCGAGCCGGGACAGCTCACTGAAGCTTTCTTT. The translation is CASSLEPGQLTEAFF.